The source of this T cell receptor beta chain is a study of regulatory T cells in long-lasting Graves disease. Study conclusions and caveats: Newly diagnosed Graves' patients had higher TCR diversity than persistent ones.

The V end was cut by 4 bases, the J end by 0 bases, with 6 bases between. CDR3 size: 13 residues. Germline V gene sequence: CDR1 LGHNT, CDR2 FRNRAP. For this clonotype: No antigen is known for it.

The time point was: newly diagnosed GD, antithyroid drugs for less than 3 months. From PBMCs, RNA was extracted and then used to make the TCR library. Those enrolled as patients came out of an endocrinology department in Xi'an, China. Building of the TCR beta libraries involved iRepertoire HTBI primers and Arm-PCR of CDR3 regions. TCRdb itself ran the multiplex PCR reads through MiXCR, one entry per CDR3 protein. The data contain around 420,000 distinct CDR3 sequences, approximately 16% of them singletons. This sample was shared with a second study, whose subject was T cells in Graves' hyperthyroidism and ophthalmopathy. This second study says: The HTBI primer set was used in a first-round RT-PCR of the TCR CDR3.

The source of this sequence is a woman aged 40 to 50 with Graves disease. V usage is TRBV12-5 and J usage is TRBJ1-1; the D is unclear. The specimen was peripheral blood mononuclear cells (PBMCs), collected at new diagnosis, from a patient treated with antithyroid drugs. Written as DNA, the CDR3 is TGTGCTAGTGGTTCCTCCATGAACACTGAAGCTTTCTTT. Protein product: CASGSSMNTEAFF.